One T cell receptor (beta chain) is described in this entry. Noted time point: baseline pretreatment blood. Treatment noted: 15 Gy SBRT to primary tumor, nephrectomy 4 weeks later. TCRdb's copy holds only in-frame clones and misses some; the assay was immunoSEQ multiplex PCR. The repertoire consists of some 150,000 clones, with around four fifths occurring once and the leading ten covering 20% to 25%. This sample was taken from a study of radiation and T cells in renal cell carcinoma. The CDR3 length is 16 residues. Germline values: CDR1 LGHNA, CDR2 YSLEER. The ends lost 0 bases at V and 4 bases at J; junction bases unmatched: 6.

Specimen: blood, collected from a patient whose treatment included radiotherapy and nephrectomy. This TCR was sampled from a woman aged 50 to 65 with renal cell carcinoma. J is TRBJ2-3 and V is TRBV4-3; 8 positions agree with TRBD2. CDR3 protein: CASSQDPVAGPDTQYF. In DNA, the CDR3 is TGCGCCAGCAGCCAAGATCCGGTAGCGGGGCCAGATACGCAGTATTTT.